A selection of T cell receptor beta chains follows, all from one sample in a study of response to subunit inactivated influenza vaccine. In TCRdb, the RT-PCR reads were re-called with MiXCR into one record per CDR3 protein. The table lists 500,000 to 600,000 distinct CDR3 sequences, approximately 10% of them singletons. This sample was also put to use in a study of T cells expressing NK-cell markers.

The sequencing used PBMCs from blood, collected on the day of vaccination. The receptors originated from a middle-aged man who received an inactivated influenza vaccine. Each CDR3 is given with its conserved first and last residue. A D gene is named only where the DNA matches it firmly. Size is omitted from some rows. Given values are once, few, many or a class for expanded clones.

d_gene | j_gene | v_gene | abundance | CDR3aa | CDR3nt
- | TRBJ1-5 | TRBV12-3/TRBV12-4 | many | CASSYLVQPQHF | TGTGCCAGCAGTTATTTGGTTCAGCCCCAGCATTTT
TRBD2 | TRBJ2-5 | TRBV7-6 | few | CASSLFSSGGAETQYF | TGTGCCAGCAGCTTATTTTCTAGCGGGGGGGCCGAGACCCAGTACTTC
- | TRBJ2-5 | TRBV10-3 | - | CAIKGTLPETQYF | TGTGCCATTAAGGGGACCCTCCCCGAGACCCAGTACTTC
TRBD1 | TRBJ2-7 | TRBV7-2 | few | CASSLAGTGATGEQYF | TGTGCCAGCAGCTTAGCAGGGACAGGGGCAACCGGCGAGCAGTACTTC
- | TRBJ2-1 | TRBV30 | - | CAWSAGRGGNEQFF | TGTGCCTGGAGTGCGGGAAGGGGAGGCAATGAGCAGTTCTTC
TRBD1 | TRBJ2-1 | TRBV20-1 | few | CSARDPRQGHNEQFF | TGCAGTGCTAGAGATCCAAGACAGGGTCACAATGAGCAGTTCTTC
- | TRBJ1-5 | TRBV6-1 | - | CAVGRGYQPQHF | TGTGCCGTCGGCAGGGGATACCAGCCCCAGCATTTT
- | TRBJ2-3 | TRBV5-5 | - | CASSSGAGQTSTDTQYF | TGTGCCAGCAGCTCCGGGGCGGGGCAAACTAGCACAGATACGCAGTATTTT
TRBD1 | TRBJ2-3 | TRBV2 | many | CASSRDRGSDTQYF | TGTGCCAGCAGCCGGGACAGGGGTTCTGATACGCAGTATTTT
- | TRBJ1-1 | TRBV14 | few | CASSQLGGTEAFF | TGTGCCAGCAGCCAACTGGGGGGCACTGAAGCTTTCTTT
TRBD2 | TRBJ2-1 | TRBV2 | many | CATPRSAGGGNEQFF | TGTGCCACGCCCAGATCAGCGGGAGGAGGCAATGAGCAGTTCTTC
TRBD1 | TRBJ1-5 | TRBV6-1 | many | CASSDPRGQGYSNQPQHF | TGTGCCAGCAGTGACCCCCGGGGACAGGGTTATAGCAATCAGCCCCAGCATTTT
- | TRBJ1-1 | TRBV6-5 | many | CASSYGRRAGEAFF | TGTGCCAGCAGTTATGGCAGGCGGGCGGGAGAAGCTTTCTTT
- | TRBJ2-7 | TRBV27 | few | CASSLVSRSSYEQYF | TGTGCCAGCAGTTTGGTCAGCCGATCCTCCTACGAGCAGTACTTC
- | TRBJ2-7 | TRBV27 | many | CASSLLRSDGYEQYF | TGTGCCAGCAGTTTACTCAGGTCCGACGGCTACGAGCAGTACTTC
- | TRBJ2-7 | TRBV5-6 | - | CASSHTTAFGYEQYF | TGTGCCAGCAGCCACACCACGGCTTTCGGCTACGAGCAGTACTTC
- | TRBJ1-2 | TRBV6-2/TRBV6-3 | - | CASSLGLLNYGYTF | TGTGCCAGCAGTCTGGGACTCTTAAACTATGGCTACACCTTC
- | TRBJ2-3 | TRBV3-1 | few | CASSGGWVPRTDTQYF | TGTGCCAGCAGCGGGGGATGGGTCCCACGCACAGATACGCAGTATTTT
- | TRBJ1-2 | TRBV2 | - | CASRRAGAGSGYGYTF | TGTGCCAGCAGACGGGCAGGGGCCGGATCGGGCTATGGCTACACCTTC
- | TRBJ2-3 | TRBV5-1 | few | CASSRWGPGSTDTQYF | TGCGCCAGCAGCCGGTGGGGTCCGGGGAGCACAGATACGCAGTATTTT
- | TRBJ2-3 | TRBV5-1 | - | CASSTPSTDTQYF | TGCGCCAGCAGTACACCTAGCACAGATACGCAGTATTTT
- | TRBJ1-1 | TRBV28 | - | CASSRYGARNTEAFF | TGTGCCAGCAGCCGATACGGGGCGCGGAACACTGAAGCTTTCTTT
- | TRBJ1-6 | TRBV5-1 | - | CASSLLVLNNSPLHF | TGCGCCAGCAGCTTGTTGGTTCTCAATAATTCACCCCTCCACTTT
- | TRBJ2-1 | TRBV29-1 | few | CSVEGFGMYNEQFF | TGCAGCGTTGAAGGTTTCGGGATGTACAATGAGCAGTTCTTC
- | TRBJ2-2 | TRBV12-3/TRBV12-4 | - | CASSLGGGGLTGELFF | TGTGCCAGCAGTTTAGGAGGTGGGGGCCTCACCGGGGAGCTGTTTTTT
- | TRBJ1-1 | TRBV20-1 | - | CSARDLRGSNTEAFF | TGCAGTGCTAGAGATCTAAGGGGATCGAACACTGAAGCTTTCTTT
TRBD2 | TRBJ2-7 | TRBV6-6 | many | CAIRTSGTYEQYF | TGTGCCATCAGGACTAGCGGAACCTACGAGCAGTACTTC
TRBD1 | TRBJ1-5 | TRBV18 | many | CASSPGQSNQPQHF | TGCGCCAGCAGCCCGGGACAGAGCAATCAGCCCCAGCATTTT
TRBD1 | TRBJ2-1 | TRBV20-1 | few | CSARAVNRGHSFF | TGCAGTGCTAGAGCCGTTAACAGGGGCCATTCTTTCTTC
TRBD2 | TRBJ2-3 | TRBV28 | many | CASSTSGMGDTQYF | TGTGCCAGCAGTACTAGCGGGATGGGAGATACGCAGTATTTT
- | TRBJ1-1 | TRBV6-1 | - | CASKKGHLTEAFF | TGTGCCAGCAAAAAGGGACACCTCACTGAAGCTTTCTTT
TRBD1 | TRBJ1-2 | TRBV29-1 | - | CSAKATGDYTF | TGCAGCGCGAAGGCGACAGGGGACTACACCTTC
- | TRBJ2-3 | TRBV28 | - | CASLTRLTDTQYF | TGTGCCAGCCTCACCCGGCTCACAGATACGCAGTATTTT
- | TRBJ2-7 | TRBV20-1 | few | CSYSRASPPEQYF | TGCAGTTACTCCCGGGCCTCGCCCCCCGAGCAGTACTTC
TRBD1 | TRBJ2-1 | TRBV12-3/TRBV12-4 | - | CASSQNTGGREQFF | TGTGCCAGCAGCCAGAACACAGGGGGCCGTGAGCAGTTCTTC
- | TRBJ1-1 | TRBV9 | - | CASSVAAGMMNTEAFF | TGTGCCAGCAGCGTAGCGGCAGGGATGATGAACACTGAAGCTTTCTTT
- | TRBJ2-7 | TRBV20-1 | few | CSAPDRRGGRLDEQYF | TGCAGTGCTCCCGACAGGAGGGGGGGGAGGTTGGACGAGCAGTACTTC
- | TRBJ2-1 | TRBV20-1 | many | CSALDWQNNEQFF | TGCAGTGCTTTGGACTGGCAAAACAATGAGCAGTTCTTC
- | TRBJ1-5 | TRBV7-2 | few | CASSLLRSPQHF | TGTGCCAGCAGCCTCCTTCGGTCGCCCCAGCATTTT
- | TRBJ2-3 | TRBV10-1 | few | CASSTPDTQYF | TGCGCCAGCAGTACGCCAGATACGCAGTATTTT
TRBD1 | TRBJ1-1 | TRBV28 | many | CASSAWGQGHTEAFF | TGTGCCAGCAGTGCCTGGGGACAGGGACACACTGAAGCTTTCTTT
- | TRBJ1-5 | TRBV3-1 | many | CASSQGVDQPQHF | TGTGCCAGCAGCCAAGGGGTCGATCAGCCCCAGCATTTT
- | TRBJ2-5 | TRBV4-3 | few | CASSQGAYLQETQYF | TGCGCCAGCAGCCAGGGGGCCTACCTCCAAGAGACCCAGTACTTC
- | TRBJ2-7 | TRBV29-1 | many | CSVEEIEGSSYEQYF | TGCAGCGTTGAAGAAATCGAGGGGAGCTCCTACGAGCAGTACTTC
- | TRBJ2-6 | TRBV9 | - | CASSVRGDSGANVLTF | TGTGCCAGCAGCGTTCGAGGAGACTCTGGGGCCAACGTCCTGACTTTC
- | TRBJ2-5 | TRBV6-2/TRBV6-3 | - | CASSKPLRDHLGKTQYF | TGTGCCAGCAGCAAACCGCTCCGGGACCACCTTGGAAAGACCCAGTACTTC
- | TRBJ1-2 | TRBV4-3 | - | CASSQEFRGGYTF | TGCGCCAGCAGCCAAGAATTCAGGGGAGGCTACACCTTC
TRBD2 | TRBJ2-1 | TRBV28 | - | CASSAPGTSADEQFF | TGTGCCAGCAGTGCCCCCGGGACTAGCGCGGATGAGCAGTTCTTC
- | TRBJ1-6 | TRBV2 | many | CASSVLRGVAPLHF | TGTGCCAGCAGTGTATTAAGAGGGGTTGCACCCCTCCACTTT
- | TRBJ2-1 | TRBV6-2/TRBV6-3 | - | CASRGDRAVPYNEQFF | TGTGCCAGCAGGGGGGACCGCGCTGTTCCCTACAATGAGCAGTTCTTC
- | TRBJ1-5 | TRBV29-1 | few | CSVGYDSNQPQHF | TGCAGCGTTGGGTATGATAGCAATCAGCCCCAGCATTTT
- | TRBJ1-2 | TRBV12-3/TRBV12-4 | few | CASSLAWRTAAYGYTF | TGTGCCAGCAGTTTAGCGTGGAGGACAGCTGCCTATGGCTACACCTTC
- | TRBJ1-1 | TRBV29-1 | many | CSSAGFTEAFF | TGCAGCTCCGCGGGGTTTACTGAAGCTTTCTTT
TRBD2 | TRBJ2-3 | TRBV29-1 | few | CSVRKRAGGTTDTQYF | TGCAGCGTCCGAAAAAGAGCGGGGGGGACCACAGATACGCAGTATTTT